Below, 29 T cell receptor beta chains from the same sample are listed, as sequenced in a study of cytomegalovirus exposure and HLA in healthy donors. The PCR had 60 Vbeta and 13 Jbeta primers. The data were produced by immunoSEQ multiplex PCR, yet TCRdb's version contains in-frame clones alone and is incomplete. In the table there are 150,000 to 200,000 clones, 81% of which are singletons. What was sequenced was PBMCs. Receptors were obtained from a man between 18 and 35 years old in good health and CMV-seronegative.

The chain links TRBV7-9 to TRBJ2-7; tentative D call: TRBD1 (5 bases). The V gene's germline CDR1 is SEHNR and CDR2 FQNEAQ (reference sequence). The CDR3 is 15 amino acids. V lost 5 bases and J 3 bases, leaving 17 bases between the germline ends. The CDR3 nucleotides read TGTGCCAGCAGCCCCGGACAAGGAGTATACTACGAGCAGTACTTC. Its translation: CASSPGQGVYYEQYF.

This clone was found once. CDR3 nucleotides: TGTGCCAGCAGCCTTACCAGGACTAGCGGGAGGACAGATACGCAGTATTTT. It codes for CASSLTRTSGRTDTQYF. The rearrangement links TRBV9 to TRBJ2-3; 14 bases agree with TRBD2. With 4 bases clipped from V and 3 bases from J, the junction kept 7 bases outside the gene matches. The CDR3 is 17 residues long. From germline, CDR1 is SGDLS and CDR2 YYNGEE.

V is TRBV6-5 and J is TRBJ1-1; D remains ambiguous. Trimming took off 3 bases at V and 4 bases at J, with 9 bases between the two ends. The CDR3 is 13 residues long. Germline V CDR1 and CDR2: MNHEY, SVGAGI. The CDR3 region is CASSYGWATEAFF. The CDR3, as DNA: TGTGCCAGCAGTTATGGTTGGGCCACTGAAGCTTTCTTT.

Worth noting for this clone: The same CDR3 also results from other DNA sequences found in this sample. This chain links TRBV5-6 with TRBJ2-3; TRBD2 agrees at 9 bases. Per germline, CDR1 SGHDT and CDR2 YYEEEE. Unmatched junction bases numbered 10, after V lost 4 bases and J lost 4 bases. CDR3 length: 16 amino acids. CDR3 DNA: TGTGCCAGCAGCCCGGCGGGGGGGTGGCCCCCAGATACGCAGTATTTT. Its protein product is CASSPAGGWPPDTQYF.

This chain connects TRBV29-1 to TRBJ2-2; 8 bases are a match to TRBD1. V gave up 4 bases and J gave up 2 bases; unmatched junction bases: 6. CDR3 length: 15 residues. The germline V gene encodes CDR1 SQVTM and CDR2 ANQGSEA. The CDR3 sequence is CSVGAGGGNTGELFF. The CDR3 bases are TGCAGCGTTGGGGCAGGGGGCGGCAACACCGGGGAGCTGTTTTTT.

The chain has TRBV6-6 and TRBJ1-1, with 7 bases aligning to TRBD1. Unmatched junction bases numbered 4, after V lost 6 bases and J lost 0 bases. The CDR3 covers 14 residues. CDR1 is MNHNY and CDR2 is SVGAGI in the germline V gene (reference sequence). The CDR3 DNA is TGTGCCAGCAGCCCGGGACAGATGAACACTGAAGCTTTCTTT. Its protein is CASSPGQMNTEAFF.

CDR3 nucleotides: TGTGCCAGCAGCTTGAATACAGGTCCTCGAGGTGAAAAACTGTTTTTT. It codes for CASSLNTGPRGEKLFF. The V call is TRBV5-6, the J call TRBJ1-4; a weak D match, TRBD1 (5 bases). The CDR3 has 16 residues. Trimming stripped 1 base from V and 7 bases from J, with 17 bases between. Germline lookup yields CDR1 SGHDT and CDR2 YYEEEE.

This clone was detected once. The rearrangement joins TRBV5-5 to TRBJ1-2; 7 bases map to TRBD1. The length of the CDR3 is 15 residues. V was pared by 3 bases and J by 2 bases, with 7 bases of the junction left unmatched. Germline assignment: CDR1 SGHKS and CDR2 YYEKEE (reference sequence). The CDR3 nucleotides read TGTGCCAGCAGCTGGACACCGGGACAGAACTATGGCTACACCTTC. Its protein is CASSWTPGQNYGYTF.

This clone was seen only once. The V call is TRBV25-1, the J call TRBJ2-7; no definite D call. Per germline, CDR1 MGHDK and CDR2 SYGVNS. V was clipped by 4 bases and J by 4 bases, with 8 bases between them. The CDR3 totals 12 residues. CDR3 DNA sequence: TGTGCCAGCAGTGCCGGGTTGTACGAGCAGTACTTC. Its protein product is CASSAGLYEQYF.

The gene calls are TRBV13 and TRBJ2-7, with D maybe TRBD2 (6 bases). V was shortened by 5 bases and J by 2 bases, with 10 bases between the two germline ends. Germline lookup yields CDR1 PRHDT and CDR2 FYEKMQ (reference sequence). The CDR3 loop spans 13 amino acids. CDR3 residues: CASSRDFPYEQYF. As DNA, the CDR3 is TGTGCCAGCAGCCGGGACTTCCCCTACGAGCAGTACTTC.

The gene calls are TRBV7-9 and TRBJ1-1; tentative D call: TRBD1 (5 bases). The CDR3 is 14 amino acids. Deletions cut 3 bases from V and 1 base from J, with 9 bases between. The germline V gene encodes CDR1 SEHNR and CDR2 FQNEAQ (reference sequence). The CDR3 sequence is CASSLDIGNTEAFF. CDR3 DNA sequence: TGTGCCAGCAGCTTGGACATCGGGAACACTGAAGCTTTCTTT.

This clone was counted only a few times. V and J are TRBV28 and TRBJ2-7, with D perhaps TRBD1 (6 bases). V gave up 2 bases and J gave up 2 bases, with 13 bases separating them. This CDR3 has 15 residues. Germline V gives CDR1 MDHEN, CDR2 SYDVKM. CDR3 nucleotides: TGTGCCAGCAGTTTAATCGGGGACACCGCCTACGAGCAGTACTTC. This codes for CASSLIGDTAYEQYF.

The chain combines TRBV7-2 with TRBJ2-1; D is unclear. CDR1 SGHTA and CDR2 FQGNSA come from the germline V gene. The CDR3 length is 14 residues. V dropped 3 bases and J dropped 2 bases, with 8 bases sitting between them. The CDR3: CASSFSSAYNEQFF. The CDR3 DNA sequence: TGTGCCAGCAGCTTTTCTTCTGCCTACAATGAGCAGTTCTTC.

The V and J genes are TRBV19 and TRBJ2-7, with 8 bases fitting TRBD1. Germline V gene sequence: CDR1 LNHDA, CDR2 SQIVND (reference sequence). With V trimmed by 1 base and J by 3 bases, 5 bases remained unmatched. The CDR3 contains 15 residues. As DNA, the CDR3 is TGTGCCAGTAGTATAGGAACAGGGGGTCGCTACGAGCAGTACTTC. Its protein product is CASSIGTGGRYEQYF. The complete variable domain, with remaining parts taken from reference TRBV19 and TRBJ2-7, reads DGGITQSPKYLFRKEGQNVTLSCEQNLNHDAMYWYRQDPGQGLRLIYYSQIVNDFQKGDIAEGYSVSREKKESFPLTVTSAQKNPTAFYLCASSIGTGGRYEQYFGPGTRLTVT.

The chain is built from TRBV5-4 and TRBJ2-1; 8 bases line up with TRBD1. Trimming took 0 bases from V and 1 from J; bases not matched to a gene: 6. The length of the CDR3 is 17 residues. Germline V gene sequence: CDR1 SGHNT, CDR2 YYREEE (reference sequence). CDR3 DNA sequence: TGTGCCAGCAGCTTGGGGCAGGGGGCGCGTTCCTACAATGAGCAGTTCTTC. Protein product: CASSLGQGARSYNEQFF. The whole variable domain, remainder taken from reference TRBV5-4 and TRBJ2-1, is ETGVTQSPTHLIKTRGQQVTLRCSSQSGHNTVSWYQQALGQGPQFIFQYYREEENGRGNFPPRFSGLQFPNYSSELNVNALELDDSALYLCASSLGQGARSYNEQFFGPGTRLTVL.

This chain connects TRBV18 to TRBJ1-4; D gene unclear. This CDR3 is built from 16 residues. Germline V CDR1 and CDR2: KGHSH, LQKENI. The V and J ends lost 3 bases and 1 base respectively, with 12 bases between them. CDR3 in amino acids: CASSPTHKQTNEKLFF. Written as DNA, the CDR3 is TGTGCCAGCTCACCCACTCATAAGCAAACTAATGAAAAACTGTTTTTT.

The chain uses TRBV19 and TRBJ1-4, with 8 bases aligning to TRBD1. Germline CDR1 is LNHDA and CDR2 is SQIVND (reference sequence). Unmatched junction bases numbered 12, after V lost 5 bases and J lost 10 bases. The CDR3 sequence is 15 residues long. CDR3 nucleotides: TGTGCCAGTAGTCCCGACCGACAGGGGATGGGAAAACTGTTTTTT. It is translated as CASSPDRQGMGKLFF.

The rearrangement uses TRBV4-2 and TRBJ1-4; 8 bases fit TRBD1. The CDR3 loop spans 18 amino acids. Germline V gene data show CDR1 as LGHNA and CDR2 as YNFKEQ. V shed 5 bases, J shed 3 bases, and the junction held 14 bases outside the gene matches. The CDR3 here is CASSERTGTSGANEKLFF. CDR3 nucleotide sequence: TGTGCCAGCAGCGAACGGACAGGGACGAGTGGAGCTAATGAAAAACTGTTTTTT.

This clone turned up a few times. This chain joins TRBV7-9 and TRBJ2-2; 7 positions agree with TRBD1. This CDR3 region has 17 residues. CDR1 SEHNR and CDR2 FQNEAQ come from the germline V gene (reference sequence). The V gene end was trimmed by 5 bases and the J gene end by 2 bases; junction bases not matched to a gene: 11. The CDR3 loop is CASSPIGRQGNTGELFF. CDR3 in DNA: TGTGCCAGCAGCCCTATAGGGCGACAGGGAAACACCGGGGAGCTGTTTTTT.

The genes are TRBV19 and TRBJ1-1; 7 bases map to TRBD1. The CDR3 spans 15 residues. V shed 11 bases and J 0 bases; nucleotides not matched to a gene: 12. CDR1 and CDR2 (germline): LNHDA, SQIVND (reference sequence). The CDR3 spells CAGTQQGPMNTEAFF. As DNA, the CDR3 is TGTGCCGGGACCCAACAGGGGCCCATGAACACTGAAGCTTTCTTT.

This chain links TRBV2 with TRBJ1-5; 9 bases agree with TRBD1. The germline gives CDR1 SNHLY, CDR2 FYNNEI. This CDR3 spans 14 amino acids. V dropped 4 bases and J dropped 7; count of bases not matched to a gene: 5. The CDR3: CASSGTGEYQPQHF. CDR3 DNA sequence: TGTGCCAGCAGTGGGACAGGGGAATACCAGCCCCAGCATTTT.

The chain couples TRBV4-1 to TRBJ1-2; TRBD1 might be the D (6 bases). The CDR3 is 13 residues long. Germline V CDR1 and CDR2: MGHRA, YSYEKL. V shed 1 base and J shed 4 bases, with 7 bases lying between them. The CDR3 protein is CASSQVGAYGYTF. CDR3 DNA: TGCGCCAGCAGCCAAGTGGGGGCCTATGGCTACACCTTC.

This clone has a single count. The rearrangement joins TRBV11-2 to TRBJ2-3, with 10 nucleotides matching TRBD2. CDR3 size: 17 residues. The germline V gene encodes CDR1 SGHAT and CDR2 FQNNGV. Unmatched junction bases numbered 7, after V lost 1 base and J lost 3 bases. Here the CDR3 DNA reads TGTGCCAGCAGCTTAGGTCTAGCGGGAGAGTTGACAGATACGCAGTATTTT. Encoded protein: CASSLGLAGELTDTQYF.

This chain joins TRBV4-3 and TRBJ2-1; D gene uncertain. This CDR3 spans 19 amino acids. V lost 1 base, J lost 5 bases, and 24 bases lay in between. Germline V gene sequence: CDR1 LGHNA, CDR2 YSLEER. CDR3 nucleotides: TGCGCCAGCAGCCAAGCCTTTAATGCAGCACCCGTTGGGCACAATGAGCAGTTCTTC. Its translation is CASSQAFNAAPVGHNEQFF.

This clone was picked up a small number of times. The V and J genes are TRBV4-3 and TRBJ1-2; TRBD1 matches at 9 bases. The V and J ends lost 6 bases and 2 bases, in that order; junction bases with no gene match: 7. CDR3 length equals 15 residues. Germline loops: CDR1 LGHNA, CDR2 YSLEER. CDR3 sequence: CASSLDRGRNYGYTF. CDR3 DNA sequence: TGCGCCAGCAGTCTGGACAGGGGCCGAAACTATGGCTACACCTTC.

The genes are TRBV5-4 and TRBJ1-1, with D maybe TRBD1 (5 bases). The germline CDR1 and CDR2 sequences are SGHNT and YYREEE (reference sequence). This CDR3 contains 14 residues. Trimming stripped 4 bases from V and 0 bases from J, with 10 bases between. The CDR3 DNA is TGTGCCAGCAGCAAGACAGTCATGAACACTGAAGCTTTCTTT. It specifies CASSKTVMNTEAFF.

The chain combines TRBV5-1 with TRBJ2-7; TRBD2 might be the D (5 bases). There are 14 residues in the CDR3. The germline gives CDR1 SGHRS, CDR2 YFSETQ. The V end lost 2 bases, the J end lost 6 bases, and 15 bases lay between the germline ends. CDR3 nucleotide sequence: TGCGCCAGCAGCTTTGGGCAGCCACTAGGCGAGCAGTACTTC. Protein: CASSFGQPLGEQYF.

The chain employs TRBV19 and TRBJ2-3; D may be TRBD1 (6 bases). Germline CDR1 LNHDA, CDR2 SQIVND (reference sequence). CDR3 length: 16 residues. Here the CDR3 DNA reads TGTGCTACTGCACGGGCAGGGCGAAGGGGGACAGATACGCAGTATTTT. This encodes CATARAGRRGTDTQYF.

The chain carries TRBV9 and TRBJ2-7, with D maybe TRBD2 (5 bases). This CDR3 contains 14 residues. The V end was cut by 3 bases, the J end by 2 bases, with 12 bases between. CDR1 is SGDLS, CDR2 YYNGEE, per germline. The CDR3 region has the DNA TGTGCCAGCAGCGGAACTAGTCCCCCCTACGAGCAGTACTTC. Protein sequence: CASSGTSPPYEQYF.